This is a list of T cell receptor beta chains from one sample in a study of blood T cell repertoires in COVID-19. Sequencing used immunoSEQ multiplex PCR; TCRdb keeps in-frame clones, though not all of them. The sample has about 250,000 clones, 83% seen once. What was sequenced was PBMCs or T cells enriched from blood (not recorded which). These TCRs come from a woman aged 40 to 50 who had been exposed to COVID-19. Both conserved end residues are part of each CDR3. D genes are given only for firm matches. The size of a clone is reported for some rows only, either as once, few or many, or as a class for expanded clones.

CASSIQGAKGGYTF TGTGCCAGTAGTATACAGGGGGCGAAAGGTGGCTACACCTTC - TRBV19 TRBD1 TRBJ1-2
CASSILAGNQPQHF TGTGCCAGTAGTATACTCGCGGGCAATCAGCCCCAGCATTTT - TRBV19 - TRBJ1-5
CASSQDLGQGNTGELFF TGTGCCAGCAGCCAAGATCTCGGGCAGGGGAACACCGGGGAGCTGTTTTTT - TRBV3-1/TRBV3-2 - TRBJ2-2
CASSQDLPGLAYEQYF TGTGCCAGCAGCCAAGACCTCCCCGGACTAGCATACGAGCAGTACTTC - TRBV3-1/TRBV3-2 TRBD2 TRBJ2-7
CASSLEQDNSPLHF TGCGCCAGCAGCTTAGAACAGGATAATTCACCCCTCCACTTT - TRBV5-1 - TRBJ1-6
CASSVGASYEQYF TGTGCCAGCAGCGTGGGGGCCTCCTACGAGCAGTACTTC - TRBV28 - TRBJ2-7
CASSPELSGGIGYEQYF TGTGCCAGCAGTCCAGAGCTTTCGGGGGGCATCGGCTACGAGCAGTACTTC - TRBV11-2 - TRBJ2-7
CASSSSGGDPFGSYNEQFF TGCGCCAGCAGCTCTAGCGGGGGAGATCCTTTTGGGTCCTACAATGAGCAGTTCTTC once TRBV5-1 TRBD2 TRBJ2-1
CASSEWSAAQGFPGDF TGTGCCAGCAGTGAATGGTCAGCAGCACAGGGGTTTCCAGGGGACTTC - TRBV6-1 TRBD1 TRBJ2-5
CASSIGRRQGNTEAFF TGTGCCAGTAGTATAGGTAGGAGACAGGGGAACACTGAAGCTTTCTTT - TRBV19 TRBD1 TRBJ1-1
CASSPSAETQYF TGTGCCAGCTCACCAAGCGCCGAGACCCAGTACTTC - TRBV18 - TRBJ2-5
CASSQGIAGVYEQYF TGCGCCAGCAGCCAAGGGATTGCAGGGGTCTACGAGCAGTACTTC - TRBV4-3 - TRBJ2-7
CASSIKTGGWSEQFF TGTGCCAGTAGTATAAAGACAGGGGGGTGGTCTGAGCAGTTCTTC - TRBV19 TRBD1 TRBJ2-1
CSASGGDETQYF TGCAGTGCTAGTGGGGGAGACGAGACCCAGTACTTC few TRBV20-1 - TRBJ2-5
CASAPQDTGLRGF TGTGCCAGCGCCCCCCAAGACACGGGTCTTCGGGGTTTC - TRBV19 - TRBJ2-7
CASSPSGGGPNEQYF TGTGCCAGCAGCCCGAGCGGCGGGGGTCCCAACGAGCAGTACTTC - TRBV5-6 TRBD2 TRBJ2-7
CATSGKTGKSSGANVLTF TGTGCCACCAGTGGCAAGACAGGGAAGTCCTCTGGGGCCAACGTCCTGACTTTC - TRBV24-1 TRBD1 TRBJ2-6
CASSLVRGQNYGYTF TGCGCCAGCAGCTTGGTACGGGGACAGAACTATGGCTACACCTTC - TRBV5-1 TRBD1 TRBJ1-2
CATSDGRTGKMDGYTF TGTGCCACCAGTGATGGCCGGACAGGGAAAATGGATGGCTACACCTTC - TRBV24-1 TRBD1 TRBJ1-2
CASSESPTGGETQYF TGTGCCAGCAGTGAATCCCCGACAGGGGGCGAGACCCAGTACTTC - TRBV25-1 TRBD1 TRBJ2-5
CASSLLLGGTGELFF TGTGCCAGCAGTTTATTACTCGGGGGAACCGGGGAGCTGTTTTTT few TRBV28 - TRBJ2-2
CSVRGWQDPRGTQYF TGCAGCGTCCGGGGGTGGCAGGATCCTCGGGGTACGCAGTATTTT - TRBV29-1 - TRBJ2-3
CASSGGVTGNTIYF TGTGCCAGCAGCGGGGGCGTCACTGGAAACACCATATATTTT - TRBV11-2 - TRBJ1-3
CSATRGETQYF TGCAGTGCTACAAGGGGCGAGACCCAGTACTTC - TRBV20-1 - TRBJ2-5
CASSLVNQGTNTEAFF TGCGCCAGCAGCTTGGTTAACCAGGGTACGAACACTGAAGCTTTCTTT - TRBV5-1 - TRBJ1-1
CASSKARGANEQFF TGTGCCAGCAGCAAAGCGCGGGGGGCAAATGAGCAGTTCTTC - TRBV21-1 - TRBJ2-1
CASRPGGTEAFF TGTGCCAGCAGGCCAGGGGGCACTGAAGCTTTCTTT - TRBV28 TRBD1 TRBJ1-1